Sequencing of this T cell receptor beta chain was carried out in a study of vaccination effects on CD4 cells after COVID-19 (dated by TCRdb to between 2022 and 2023). Regarding the research as a whole: Post-vaccine samples across the study were collected a median of 72 days after the second dose, with a range of 14 to 241. The full study included around nine COVID-19 convalescent patients and several SARS-CoV-2-naive healthy vaccine recipients. SARS-CoV-2 spike-specific CD4+ TCR repertoires were compared before and after mRNA vaccination in COVID-19 convalescent patients and in infection-naive vaccine recipients. In the study, cultures from other donors were sequenced using the Oncomine TCR Beta short-read assay on an Illumina iSeq 100.

Preparation of the library involved the immunoSEQ multiplex PCR assay. TCR beta CDR3 sequencing was performed on DNA from the cultured, isolated CD4+ T cells. In the authors' own workflow: Non-productive TCR sequences were removed and reads were trimmed to the CDR3 region, keeping CDR3s of at least 7 amino acids. The MANAFEST web app was used to pick out antigen-specific clonotypes by comparing their expansion in peptide wells with that in reference cultures. To count as positive, a clone had to show expansion at FDR<0.05 compared with the reference and with all other wells, an odds ratio above 5, and a frequency above 0.1% in two replicate wells. A clonotype was defined as cross-reactive if the clonotype was significantly expanded both in SARS-CoV-2 spike wells and in at least one common cold coronavirus spike condition. CDR3 similarity was assessed by Levenshtein distance using the stringdist R package, and unrooted trees were constructed with ape in R 3.6.1. The clones in this table, taken by TCRdb from immuneACCESS, are in-frame only. Not every clone is retained; where verified, under half of the shortfall comes from an unresolved V gene, and the cause of the rest is unknown. The DNA gave D and trimming, while V, J and clone size come from that table. This sample comprises more than 13,000 clones, more than 60% of them detected only once. Less than 30% of the sample rests with the top ten.

What the study reported, not specific to this receptor: Only a small number of convalescent patients were included, and no early post-infection timepoints were available, which limited the study. Among healthy vaccine recipients, nearly all vaccine-induced clones were SARS-CoV-2 mono-reactive, and just 1 of 255 was cross-reactive with common cold coronaviruses. Clones induced by infection and clones induced by vaccination both contracted markedly at late timepoints after vaccination, which fits with T cell responses waning over time.

According to the germline V gene, CDR1 reads SGHRS and CDR2 reads YFSETQ. V is cut by 5 bases and J by 0 bases, and the space between the germline ends is 11 bases. The CDR3 holds 14 amino acids from the cysteine to the phenylalanine. The entry retains the CDR3 DNA only, 42 bases that are in frame from base 1. This clone turned up a few times. What antigen it recognizes has not been identified. Qualities for individual bases were not recorded, and no much larger clone is one base off. In the ViraFEST assay, PBMC were stimulated with viral peptide pools, and antigen-specific CD4+ T cell clonotypes were then identified by expansion using TCR sequencing. After around 11 days of culture, CD4+ T cells were isolated with the EasySep CD4+ T cell isolation kit. Each participant got two doses of an mRNA SARS-CoV-2 vaccine, either BNT162b2 or mRNA-1273. The absence of prior SARS-CoV-2 infection in healthy vaccine recipients was confirmed by negative nucleocapsid antibodies before and after vaccination. About 2.1 million PBMC per well were cultured in IMDM with roughly 5% human AB serum, 9 to 10 IU/ml IL-2 and gentamicin, plus 10 ug/ml peptides. On days 3 and 7, half of the culture medium was replaced with fresh IL-2-containing medium. Unless noted otherwise, every peptide stimulation condition was grown in triplicate wells. Using Ficoll-Paque Plus gradient centrifugation, PBMC were separated from whole blood and then either used fresh or cryopreserved at -140C. The spike proteins of SARS-CoV-2 and of the common cold coronaviruses HCoV-NL63, HCoV-OC43 and HCoV-229E were spanned by overlapping peptide pools. The QIAamp micro DNA kit was used to extract genomic DNA from the cultured CD4+ T cells.

Sequenced here: CD4+ T cells from PBMCs cultured with HCoV-NL63 spike peptides, sampled after COVID-19 vaccination. The cell subset or site label of this sample denotes: HCoV-NL63 spike overlapping peptide pool stimulation. Recombination joined TRBV5-1 with TRBJ2-5; the D segment cannot be called with confidence. The TCR originated in a human donor who received a COVID-19 vaccine. CDR3 reads: CASSRDSNQETQYF. The sequence in DNA is TGCGCCAGCAGTCGAGACTCAAACCAAGAGACCCAGTACTTC.